This T cell receptor (beta chain) is drawn from a study of cytomegalovirus exposure and HLA in healthy donors. The length of the CDR3 is 18 residues. With 1 base clipped from V and 3 bases from J, the junction kept 9 bases outside the gene matches. Germline CDR1 SGHTA, CDR2 FQGNSA. Primers: 60 Vbeta forward and 13 Jbeta reverse. Repertoires were generated with immunoSEQ multiplex PCR, while TCRdb's copy carries only in-frame clones and drops some. Of over 100,000 clones in the sample, roughly two thirds were seen once. A remark on this clone: Its target is unknown.

Findings and limits, study-wide: A missense DCLRE1C variant was associated with V- and J-gene trimming of TCR beta chains in a later analysis, and an independent cohort replicated the association.

The source is a woman in her twenties or thirties in good health and CMV-seronegative. The genes are TRBV7-2 and TRBJ2-7; 13 nucleotides match TRBD2. The sequencing input was PBMCs. The CDR3 here is CASSLGTSGRRLGYEQYF. CDR3 bases: TGTGCCAGCAGCTTAGGGACTAGCGGGAGAAGGTTAGGCTACGAGCAGTACTTC.